The 6 T cell receptor beta chains below come from one sample, sequenced in a study of tumor and adjacent non-tumor tissue in lung cancer. Three rounds of nested PCR, following a modified ARM-PCR protocol, produced the TCRbeta library. Each CDR3 protein is one row after TCRdb ran MiXCR on the multiplex PCR reads. The data show roughly 70,000 distinct CDR3 sequences, with about 80% seen just once and approximately 28% held by the top ten. The template was RNA from unsorted bulk tissue. The sample consisted of lung tumor tissue. Source of these receptors: a man between 60 and 75 years old with non-small cell lung cancer.

The genes are TRBV5-4 and TRBJ1-1; the match to TRBD1 covers 9 bases. The CDR3 covers 14 residues. Per the germline V gene, CDR1 is SGHNT and CDR2 is YYREEE (reference sequence). The CDR3 DNA sequence: TGTGTCAGTAGCTGGGGACAGGGGAACACTGAAGCTTTCTTT. It is translated as CVSSWGQGNTEAFF.

This clonotype was seen once. One end of the junction does not line up with germline, which may come from a read error. The chain has TRBV6-1 and TRBJ2-7; D is perhaps TRBD2 (6 bases). Germline assignment: CDR1 MNHNS and CDR2 SASEGT. This CDR3 is built from 17 residues. CDR3 protein: CASSDAIGTVSSYKQYF. For the CDR3, the DNA is TGTGCCAGCAGTGACGCAATTGGGACTGTAAGCTCCTACAAGCAGTACTTC.

This clonotype was found a few times. At one end, the junction sequence differs from germline, possibly due to a read error. The CDR3 loop is CAISGLKGDGYTF. For the CDR3, the DNA is TGTGCCATCAGTGGCCTTAAAGGGGATGGCTACACTTTC. This chain connects TRBV10-3 to TRBJ1-2, with D tentatively TRBD1 (5 bases). The germline V gene encodes CDR1 ENHRY and CDR2 SYGVKD. This CDR3 has 13 residues.

With respect to this clonotype: Sequence at one end of the junction differs from germline and may be a read error. V is TRBV29-1 and J is TRBJ1-5; the D is unclear. Germline CDR1 SQVTM, CDR2 ANQGSEA. This CDR3 comprises 13 residues. This CDR3 is CSVISNGNQSPYF. DNA of the CDR3: TGCAGCGTTATCAGTAATGGCAATCAGTCCCCGTATTTT.

This clonotype showed up just once. V is TRBV5-5 and J is TRBJ2-2; TRBD2 matches 8 bases. CDR1 and CDR2 from the germline V gene are SGHKS and YYEKEE (reference sequence). This CDR3 contains 17 residues. The J segment lost 7 bases and the V segment lost 6 bases, leaving 17 bases of the junction unmatched. For the CDR3, the DNA is TGTGCCAGCATCCTCGCACCCAGCGGGAGACGGGACGGGGAGCTGTTTTTT. Its protein is CASILAPSGRRDGELFF.

J is TRBJ2-3 and V is TRBV20-1, with 7 positions matching TRBD1. Per germline, CDR1 DFQATT and CDR2 SNEGSKA (reference sequence). The junction had 12 bases not matched to a gene; V was cut back by 5 bases and J by 7 bases. The length of the CDR3 is 14 residues. The CDR3: CSAGQEARGNTQYF. The CDR3 nucleotides read TGCAGTGCTGGACAGGAGGCCCGCGGAAATACGCAGTATTTT.